The 27 T cell receptor beta chains listed next were all sequenced from one sample in a study of OX40 agonist ivuxolimab in advanced cancers. TCRdb's copy holds only in-frame clones and misses some; the assay was immunoSEQ multiplex PCR. The sample holds 77,000 or so clones, just under 80% seen once. Specimen: CD4+ or CD8+ T cells sorted from blood, collected in a trial of the OX40 agonist ivuxolimab. All receptors come from an adult with an advanced solid tumor such as melanoma, head and neck, liver or kidney cancer.

This clone was counted between two and nine times. The genes are TRBV27 and TRBJ2-7; D is possibly TRBD2 (5 bases). From germline, CDR1 is MNHEY and CDR2 SMNVEV (reference sequence). V lost 4 bases and J 5 bases, leaving 18 bases between the germline ends. The CDR3 is 15 residues long. This CDR3 reads CASSSSGTAPNEQYF. CDR3 nucleotides: TGTGCCAGCAGTTCCTCGGGAACGGCCCCAAACGAGCAGTACTTC.

The chain employs TRBV11-1 and TRBJ2-7, with 8 positions matching TRBD1. CDR3 size: 14 residues. Per germline, CDR1 SGHAT and CDR2 FQDESV (reference sequence). V dropped 5 bases and J dropped 6; count of bases not matched to a gene: 9. The CDR3 DNA reads TGTGCCAGCAGCCCGCGACAGGGGATATCCGAGCAGTACTTC. It encodes CASSPRQGISEQYF.

The chain couples TRBV18 to TRBJ2-1; the match to TRBD1 covers 9 bases. This CDR3 comprises 15 residues. The ends lost 2 bases at V and 6 bases at J; junction bases unmatched: 5. From germline, CDR1 is KGHSH and CDR2 LQKENI. CDR3 sequence (DNA): TGTGCCAGCTCACCATCTCGGACAGGGGCCAATGAGCAGTTCTTC. The encoded protein is CASSPSRTGANEQFF. Full variable domain (outside the CDR3, taken from reference TRBV18 and TRBJ2-1): NAGVMQNPRHLVRRRGQEARLRCSPMKGHSHVYWYRQLPEEGLKFMVYLQKENIIDESGMPKERFSAEFPKEGPSILRIQQVVRGDSAAYFCASSPSRTGANEQFFGPGTRLTVL.

The CDR3: CASGFGISTDTQYF. The DNA for the CDR3 is TGTGCTAGTGGTTTCGGGATTAGCACAGATACGCAGTATTTT. This chain connects TRBV12-5 to TRBJ2-3, with D perhaps TRBD2 (5 bases). Germline CDR1 LGHNT, CDR2 FRNRAP. V lost 3 bases and J lost 0, with 7 bases in between. The CDR3 spans 14 residues.

The gene calls are TRBV7-2 and TRBJ2-1; D may correspond to TRBD1 or TRBD2 (5 bases each). Per germline, CDR1 SGHTA and CDR2 FQGNSA. The germline V and J ends were trimmed by 5 bases and 9 bases, with 14 bases remaining between them. This CDR3 has 13 amino acids. The CDR3 loop reads CASSRGTHREQFF. The CDR3, as DNA: TGTGCCAGCAGCCGAGGGACCCATCGTGAGCAGTTCTTC.

This chain links TRBV7-3 with TRBJ2-2; the D is unclear. From germline, CDR1 is SGHTA and CDR2 FQGTGA. This CDR3 is built from 16 residues. The V end lost 5 bases, the J end lost 2 bases, and 15 bases lay between the germline ends. This CDR3 is CASSILSGPNTGELFF. In nucleotides, the CDR3 is TGTGCCAGCAGCATCCTCTCGGGTCCCAACACCGGGGAGCTGTTTTTT.

The V gene is TRBV4-3, the J gene TRBJ2-3; D remains unclear. Germline CDR1 is LGHNA and CDR2 is YSLEER. V dropped 6 bases and J dropped 3 bases, with 19 bases sitting between them. The CDR3 has 16 residues. The CDR3 loop is CASSPVLEVGTDTQYF. The CDR3 DNA reads TGCGCCAGCAGTCCCGTTCTGGAAGTTGGGACAGATACGCAGTATTTT.

The rearrangement joins TRBV10-3 to TRBJ1-1; TRBD1 is a possible D gene (5 bases). Trimming removed 6 bases from V and 7 bases from J, with 18 bases in between. Germline V gene sequence: CDR1 ENHRY, CDR2 SYGVKD. This CDR3 has 14 residues. This CDR3 is CAIRIGAGDREAFF. The CDR3 DNA reads TGTGCCATCAGGATTGGGGCGGGGGACCGTGAAGCTTTCTTT.

The chain combines TRBV18 with TRBJ1-1, with 7 bases matching TRBD1. This CDR3 is built from 17 residues. Unmatched junction bases numbered 11, after V lost 4 bases and J lost 0 bases. From germline, CDR1 is KGHSH and CDR2 LQKENI. CDR3: CASSLELRTGMNTEAFF. CDR3 in DNA: TGTGCCAGCTCACTAGAATTAAGGACAGGAATGAACACTGAAGCTTTCTTT.

This sequence joins TRBV2 and TRBJ2-7; possible D gene TRBD2, 6 bases. V lost 7 bases to trimming and J lost 0 bases, with 10 bases between them. Germline assignment: CDR1 SNHLY and CDR2 FYNNEI. The CDR3 sequence is 13 residues long. The CDR3 sequence is CASIADGSYEQYF. The CDR3 DNA reads TGTGCCAGCATAGCGGACGGCTCCTACGAGCAGTACTTC.

The chain couples TRBV7-2 to TRBJ2-7; D perhaps matches TRBD1 (6 bases). V was shortened by 2 bases and J by 1 base, with 12 bases between the two germline ends. The CDR3 runs 15 residues. Germline assignment: CDR1 SGHTA and CDR2 FQGNSA. The CDR3 coding sequence is TGTGCCAGCAGCTTAAGGGGGAGCCCTTCCTACGAGCAGTACTTC. Its protein is CASSLRGSPSYEQYF.

In DNA form, the CDR3 reads TGCGCCAGCAGCTTGCGTGCGGCAGATACGCAGTATTTT. Protein sequence: CASSLRAADTQYF. The chain employs TRBV5-1 and TRBJ2-3; D unclear. Germline V lookup: CDR1 SGHRS, CDR2 YFSETQ. The CDR3 spans 13 residues. Trimming left V 1 base short and J 4 bases short, with 7 bases between.

V and J are TRBV7-2 and TRBJ2-1; tentatively, D is TRBD1 or TRBD2 (5 bases each). Germline loops: CDR1 SGHTA, CDR2 FQGNSA. The germline V and J ends were trimmed by 4 bases and 8 bases, with 21 bases remaining between them. CDR3 length: 16 amino acids. CDR3 coding DNA: TGTGCCAGCAGCTCATGGGGGACCCTTAAAAGAGATGAGCAGTTCTTC. This encodes CASSSWGTLKRDEQFF. The full variable domain, completed using reference TRBV7-2 and TRBJ2-1, is GAGVSQSPSNKVTEKGKDVELRCDPISGHTALYWYRQSLGQGLEFLIYFQGNSAPDKSGLPSDRFSAERTGGSVSTLTIQRTQQEDSAVYLCASSSWGTLKRDEQFFGPGTRLTVL.

This clone was found a few times. V usage is TRBV7-2 and J usage is TRBJ2-1; D is possibly TRBD1 (5 bases). Germline V gene data show CDR1 as SGHTA and CDR2 as FQGNSA. This CDR3 region has 15 residues. V shed 2 bases and J shed 2 bases, with 10 bases lying between them. In DNA form, the CDR3 reads TGTGCCAGCAGCTTACCCCAGGGAACCTACAATGAGCAGTTCTTC. Translated: CASSLPQGTYNEQFF.

This sequence joins TRBV15 and TRBJ1-4; weak D call: TRBD1 (5 bases). The CDR3 runs to 16 residues. Germline lookup yields CDR1 LNHNV and CDR2 YYDKDF (reference sequence). Trimming removed 1 base at V and 2 bases at J, with 11 bases between. CDR3: CATSRGSGGTNEKLFF. CDR3 DNA sequence: TGTGCCACCAGCAGAGGTTCGGGGGGGACTAATGAAAAACTGTTTTTT.

By share of the sample, this clone is medium-sized. The chain employs TRBV18 and TRBJ1-6; D gene unclear. Trimming pared 0 bases from V and 6 bases from J, leaving 12 bases between. This CDR3 region has 16 residues. Germline assignment: CDR1 KGHSH and CDR2 LQKENI. Written as DNA, the CDR3 is TGTGCCAGCTCACCACCGGCCGGAAGTTTTAATTCACCCCTCCACTTT. Its translation: CASSPPAGSFNSPLHF.

The chain carries TRBV21-1 and TRBJ1-5. TRBV21-1 is a pseudogene locus. This CDR3 contains 15 residues. The DNA of the CDR3 is TGTGCCAGCAGCAAGGACGGAACTAGCAATCAGCCCCAGCATTTT. Encoded protein: CASSKDGTSNQPQHF.

This sequence joins TRBV6-5 and TRBJ2-7; D not resolved. The CDR3 is made up of 11 amino acids. The germline gives CDR1 MNHEY, CDR2 SVGAGI. V gave up 5 bases and J gave up 2 bases, with 4 bases separating them. The CDR3 DNA sequence: TGTGCCAGCAGTCGGGCCTACGAGCAGTACTTC. This gives the protein CASSRAYEQYF.

J is TRBJ1-2 and V is TRBV7-9; no clear D. The germline V and J ends were trimmed by 8 bases and 4 bases, with 20 bases remaining between them. CDR3 length: 15 residues. Germline-derived CDR1 and CDR2 are SEHNR and FQNEAQ (reference sequence). The CDR3 here is CASGIEIKAAYGYTF. The CDR3 DNA is TGTGCCAGCGGAATTGAGATAAAGGCTGCCTATGGCTACACCTTC.

This sequence joins TRBV7-9 and TRBJ1-2; D ambiguous. Trimming removed 5 bases from V and 7 bases from J, with 11 bases in between. The germline V gene has CDR1 SEHNR and CDR2 FQNEAQ (reference sequence). This CDR3 has 12 amino acids. CDR3 sequence: CASSVLEGGYTF. Here the CDR3 DNA reads TGTGCCAGCAGCGTACTCGAAGGTGGCTACACCTTC.

This clone was observed a few times. The chain couples TRBV7-2 to TRBJ1-1, with 7 bases that match TRBD1. The CDR3 extends over 15 amino acids. The V segment lost 5 bases and the J segment 1 base; nucleotides outside the gene matches: 7. Germline CDR1 and CDR2: SGHTA and FQGNSA. CDR3 sequence reads: CASSPVGTANTEAFF. The CDR3 DNA sequence: TGTGCCAGCAGCCCAGTCGGGACAGCGAACACTGAAGCTTTCTTT.

This clone turned up a few times. CDR3 coding DNA: TGTGCCAGCAGCACCCGGGGCAGGAATGAAAAACTGTTTTTT. Its translation: CASSTRGRNEKLFF. The chain employs TRBV9 and TRBJ1-4, with D possibly matching TRBD1 (5 bases). CDR3 size: 14 residues. With 4 bases removed from V and 5 bases from J, the gap between germline ends came to 12 bases. Germline V lookup: CDR1 SGDLS, CDR2 YYNGEE.

The rearrangement joins TRBV5-8 to TRBJ1-4; no clear D. The CDR3 runs 13 residues. Germline assignment: CDR1 SGHTS and CDR2 YDEGEE. V was pared by 0 bases and J by 11 bases, with 11 bases between. In nucleotides, the CDR3 is TGTGCCAGCAGCTTGGGGTACCCGGGGAAACTGTTTTTT. Translating gives CASSLGYPGKLFF.

The rearrangement uses TRBV2 and TRBJ2-7; either TRBD1 or TRBD2 may supply D (5 bases each). This CDR3 spans 14 amino acids. The V gene lost 7 bases and the J gene lost 2 bases, with 15 bases spanning the gap. In germline, CDR1 is SNHLY, CDR2 FYNNEI. This chain's CDR3 is CASILGTQTYEQYF. CDR3 nucleotide sequence: TGTGCCAGCATCCTCGGGACGCAAACCTACGAGCAGTACTTC.

This clone has a handful of counts. The J gene is TRBJ1-5, the V gene TRBV19, with D hard to call. CDR1 and CDR2 (germline): LNHDA, SQIVND (reference sequence). The CDR3 has 13 amino acids. Trimming stripped 3 bases from V and 7 bases from J, with 10 bases between. DNA of the CDR3: TGTGCCAGTAGTATTGGGGTCAACCAGCCCCAGCATTTT. It translates to CASSIGVNQPQHF. The variable domain in full, with the rest retrieved from reference TRBV19 and TRBJ1-5, is DGGITQSPKYLFRKEGQNVTLSCEQNLNHDAMYWYRQDPGQGLRLIYYSQIVNDFQKGDIAEGYSVSREKKESFPLTVTSAQKNPTAFYLCASSIGVNQPQHFGDGTRLSIL.

The table lists this clone with a few counts. The chain combines TRBV6-4 with TRBJ2-7; 10 nucleotides agree with TRBD1. Per the germline V gene, CDR1 is MRHNA and CDR2 is SNTAGT. Trimming at V came to 6 bases and at J to 2 bases, leaving 7 bases not matched to a gene. There are 15 residues in the CDR3. The CDR3 sequence is CASSPGQGTTYEQYF. The CDR3, as DNA: TGTGCCAGCAGCCCGGGACAGGGGACGACCTACGAGCAGTACTTC.

The V call is TRBV7-2, the J call TRBJ2-5; 14 nucleotides match TRBD2. J lost 1 base, V lost 5 bases, and 6 bases had no gene match. Germline V gene lookup returns CDR1 SGHTA and CDR2 FQGNSA. The CDR3 is 17 residues long. The CDR3 nucleotides are TGTGCCAGCAGCCCCCCGGGACTAGCGGGAGTCCAAGAGACCCAGTACTTC. Encoded protein: CASSPPGLAGVQETQYF.